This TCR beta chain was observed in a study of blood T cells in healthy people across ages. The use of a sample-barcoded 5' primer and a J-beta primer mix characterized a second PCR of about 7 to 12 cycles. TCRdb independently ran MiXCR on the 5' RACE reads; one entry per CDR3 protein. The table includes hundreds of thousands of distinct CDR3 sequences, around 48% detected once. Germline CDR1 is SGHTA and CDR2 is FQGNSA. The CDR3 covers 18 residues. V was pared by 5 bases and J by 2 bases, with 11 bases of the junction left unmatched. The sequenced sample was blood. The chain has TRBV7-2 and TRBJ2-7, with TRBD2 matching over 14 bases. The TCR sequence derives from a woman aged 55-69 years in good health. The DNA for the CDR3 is TGTGCCAGCAGCCTAATCGGACTAGCGGGAGGTATCACCTACGAGCAGTACTTC. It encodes CASSLIGLAGGITYEQYF.